This T cell receptor beta chain was recorded in a study of cytomegalovirus exposure and HLA in healthy donors (TCRdb year 2017). With respect to the entire study: An earlier analysis of approximately 640 of the donors reported more than 250 Gb of sequence data and 100 million to 130 million unique TCR beta sequences from 190 million or so T cells. An earlier analysis of more than 450 of the donors used high-throughput TCR beta sequencing to judge whether each TCR beta V gene segment behaved as functional or pseudogenic. In the later analysis, no new phenotypic data were used to find candidate immune exposures; instead, reliance was placed on TCR beta sequences and their occurrence across donors. An early release that covered roughly 600 HLA-typed donors contained 300 to 350 gigabases of sequencing data and about 84 million unique TCR sequences. The number of donors typed differed by locus, with roughly 620-640 for A, B, C, DRB1 and DQB1, more than 500 for DQA1, over 600 for DPA1, and around 460 for DPB1. Donor age, sex, ethnicity and CMV serostatus were collected together with the repertoire data. HLA typing covered class I and class II loci at four-digit resolution. Roughly 5 DR-DQ haplotypes were treated as single units for association and clustering because of strong linkage in the cohort. High-throughput TCR immunosequencing, statistical association of individual TCRs with disease status, and machine learning were combined to predict cytomegalovirus infection status. The T cell repertoires of under 750 subjects were profiled by immunosequencing and related to cytomegalovirus serostatus. The study aimed to test whether signatures of past pathogen exposure could be identified by cataloging public T cell receptors. On average, around 230,000 unique TCR beta nucleotide sequences were sequenced per donor among some 420 genotyped donors of the cohort, with roughly 18% of those sequences being non-productive. Of the approximately 400 genotyped donors, 75% to 85% were placed in the genetic ancestry cluster associated with self-reported Caucasian donors. A later analysis re-analyzed previously published TCR beta repertoires from 666 donors and added high-resolution HLA genotyping to study TCR occurrence patterns. A later genetic analysis took genome-wide SNP genotypes for about three fifths of the 666 donors and used that subset as a discovery cohort. Along with the approximately 620-subject first cohort, a separate validation cohort of over a hundred different subjects was used. Every repertoire in the discovery cohort had been generated on one and the same sequencing platform. Findings and caveats that apply to the study as a whole: A later genetic analysis associated a missense DCLRE1C variant with V-gene and J-gene trimming of TCR beta chains, and an independent cohort replicated the association. In vitro tests confirmed that three of the cytomegalovirus-associated TCR beta chains recognize cytomegalovirus antigens. In both the original and validation cohorts, the classifier was reported to diagnose cytomegalovirus status with high specificity and sensitivity. Because the 87-base-pair reads could not distinguish some IMGT-functional V segments, including TRBV6-2 and TRBV6-3, those segments were excluded. In a later genetic analysis, fewer N-insertions in productive TCRs were reported among donors in an Asian-associated ancestry cluster than the approximately 710-donor mean. A cluster of highly shared sequence variants was judged likely to be a technical artifact of the sequencing pipeline. A later analysis found that most CMV-associated TCR beta chains appeared HLA-restricted, with HLA associations seemingly driven largely by CMV exposure. Because counts were too low, seventeen rarely observed V segments, including chromosome 9 orphons, were excluded from the earlier analysis of some 590 of the donors. A further reported finding was that TCR beta sequences accurately predicted the HLA-A and HLA-B alleles for most subjects in the first cohort. Sequencing depth was assumed to be roughly uniform across donors in the presence/absence analyses, though that assumption may not hold. Across donors, most TCR sequences were observed very rarely, whereas some public TCRs were present in many individuals. In the study, roughly 160 TCR beta chains were listed as associated with cytomegalovirus. According to the authors, the approach could potentially be generalized to other disease states and immunological phenotypes. A later analysis found that HLA-associated TCR beta chains were more clonally expanded and had lower generation probabilities than equally common non-associated chains. In an earlier analysis of some 550 of the donors, most TCR beta V segments were observed in productive rearrangements about 90% or about 30% of the time, broadly matching IMGT annotations. The cohort was sequenced for TCR beta chains only, and without alpha or paired-chain data the features that could be detected were limited. Correlated functional status among segregating V segments might reflect linkage disequilibrium, but an unknown experimental factor could not be ruled out. A later analysis associated about 17,000 TCR beta sequences with specific HLA alleles at a false discovery rate of 0.05. In a later analysis, TCR association rates were found to vary across HLA loci, with the most associated TCRs seen for DRB1 alleles and the fewest for HLA-C alleles. Several of the top co-occurrence clusters appeared to be linked to parvovirus B19, influenza, CMV and Epstein-Barr virus, according to a later analysis. Assigning TCR associations to individual alleles was difficult when HLA alleles, especially DR and DQ, strongly co-occurred. For the cohort, immune exposure information was limited to CMV serostatus. HLA typing was unavailable for some donors at each locus, so association tests used only the typed subset.

The germline V gene specifies SGHDT as CDR1 and YYEEEE as CDR2. V ends up 5 bases short and J 5 bases short, with an unmatched junction base count of 12. The CDR3 sequence holds 15 residues, the cysteine and phenylalanine included. CDR3 DNA only is kept here, 45 bases in frame from base 1. The receptor library was made with the immunoSEQ multiplex PCR assay. For the multiplex PCR, a mixture combining 60 forward primers for TCR Vbeta segments and 13 reverse primers for TCR Jbeta segments was used. The CDR3 region of rearranged TCR beta genes was amplified from genomic DNA by a multiplex PCR assay. The amplified TCR beta libraries were sequenced on the Illumina HiSeq System as 87-base-pair reads. Per the source publication's procedure: A later analysis tallied 75 million to 85 million unique TCR beta chains across the 666 repertoires, and around 12 million of those chains were shared by two or more donors. Raw reads were error-corrected and collapsed into unique sequences by a nearest-neighbor algorithm in which closely related sequences were merged to remove PCR and sequencing errors. CDR3 sequences were aligned to IMGT reference sequences to assign V, D and J gene segments. Each retained sequence needed at least a six-nucleotide match to both a V gene segment and a J gene segment. A rearrangement counted as productive if the CDR3 had no stop codons and remained in frame with V and J, and every other rearrangement counted as non-productive. Following IMGT convention, CDR3 was defined as the stretch from the second conserved V-encoded cysteine to the conserved J-encoded phenylalanine. The earlier analysis of some 550 of the donors excluded any sequence lacking an unambiguous match to a single V gene segment. In an earlier analysis of 587 of the donors, a V segment was called functional when productive rearrangements were above 56.7%, and segregating when the standard deviation between donors exceeded 5%. A statistical classification framework was built for diagnosing cytomegalovirus status from the catalog of TCR beta chain sequences. A later analysis assigned V and J genes by comparing TCR nucleotide sequences with IMGT/GENE-DB human TR gene sequences. Using the TCRdist pipeline, a later analysis assigned CDR3 sequences along with most-parsimonious VDJ recombination scenarios. A later analysis defined each TCR beta chain by its CDR3 amino acid sequence plus V-gene family, and excluded reads lacking a unique V-gene family. A later analysis removed roughly 590 highly shared, low-generation-probability nucleotide sequences to deal with suspected cross-contamination and a sequencing artifact. In a later analysis, a clonal expansion index was calculated for each public chain from normalized within-repertoire ranks of inferred template counts. A later analysis computed generation probabilities with a VDJ recombination model fitted to out-of-frame rearrangements, and checked the results against IGoR. A later analysis scored TCR-TCR, TCR-HLA and TCR-CMV co-occurrence with hypergeometric tests, applying a repertoire-size bias correction to TCR pairs. In a later analysis, false discovery rates were estimated by permuting HLA or CMV assignments 20 times. In a later analysis, co-occurring TCRs were grouped with DBSCAN, and TCRdist sequence similarity was added when clustering was performed within HLA-allele-positive subsets. Repertoires with fewer than 30,000 or more than 120,000 public chains were left out of co-occurrence clustering, as were a handful of repertoires with anomalous nucleotide sharing. Here the immuneACCESS table is served through TCRdb, limited to in-frame sequences with V and J called. Missing clones are a known gap in these copies; in checked studies unresolved V genes cover under half, and the rest lacks a known reason. The V and J calls and the clone size are those of that table, but D and trimming were determined from the DNA. The sample table shows 85,000 to 100,000 clones, and approximately 81% are seen once. The leading ten clones occupy 4.1% of the sample.

The cohort consisted of some 670 healthy bone marrow donors. At the time of sampling, all cohort members were nominally healthy, though unrecorded immune exposures were likely present. The donor was CMV seropositive and belonged to the group of more than 250 seropositive cohort members. Every donor gave a peripheral blood sample, and the peripheral blood mononuclear cells from that sample were used for TCR beta sequencing. The Qiagen DNeasy Blood Extraction Kit was used to extract genomic DNA from the blood cell samples. In its sample, this clone was seen once. Its antigen has not been determined. No clone much larger than this one lies a single base away; base qualities are absent.

This clonotype was sampled from a woman in her thirties or forties in good health and CMV-seropositive. The chain was built from TRBV5-6 and TRBJ2-7, with 8 junctional bases fitting TRBD2. Source material: PBMCs. CDR3 loop: CASRFWAGGQNEQYF. DNA sequence: TGTGCCAGCAGGTTCTGGGCGGGAGGACAAAACGAGCAGTACTTC.